This T cell receptor (beta chain) was captured in a study of blood T cells in healthy people across ages (dated by TCRdb to the mid-2010s). Regarding the research as a whole: Template switching captured roughly one uniquely barcoded TCR beta cDNA molecule per two T cells in model experiments. The study measured age-related changes in TCR beta repertoire diversity using deep sequencing normalized with unique cDNA molecular identifiers. Four age groups were formed from the donors: young (average 16 years), middle-aged (roughly 38), aged (62) and long-lived (approximately 80). To avoid experimental bias, donors of different ages were randomly spread across the sequencing lanes. Using the same blood draw, the study looked at two additional independent replicas of 1 million unique cDNA reads for two donors, one aged 18 to 30 and the other aged 80 or older. The study at large found these results: Estimates of total diversity based on one million sequenced T cells were regarded as lower bounds and as underestimates. Observed TCR beta diversity per million T cells fell roughly linearly with age, and a significant reduction was already apparent by age about 36. Because donor CMV infection status was unknown, age-related changes in expanded clonotypes were potentially confounded. Bulk unsorted PBMC profiling prevented conclusive comparison of naive and antigen-experienced compartments. A strong correlation was found between observed TCR beta diversity and the percentage of naive T cells measured by flow cytometry. Compared with the aged group, the long-lived group had more naive CD4+ T cells, fewer expanded clones and increased TCR diversity, suggesting age selection.

The V end loses 0 bases and the J end loses 5 bases, and a stretch of 10 bases separates them. As encoded in the germline V gene, CDR1 is MNHEY while CDR2 is SVGAGI. Counted from cysteine to phenylalanine, this CDR3 has 14 amino acids. The entry retains the CDR3 DNA only, 42 bases that are in frame from base 1. Library preparation employed 5' RACE. This sample was sequenced with an Illumina HiSeq 2500. A second roughly 6 to 11 cycle PCR used a sample-barcoded 5' primer and a J-beta primer mix. A template-switch 5' adaptor carrying 12 random nucleotides introduced a unique molecular identifier onto each TCR beta cDNA molecule. Each sample yielded at least 2.5 million CDR3-containing paired-end reads. All of the RNA was converted into first-strand cDNA using the Mint cDNA synthesis kit, with a TRBC-specific oligonucleotide serving as the primer. Following uracil-DNA glycosylase treatment, a first 18-cycle PCR with universal primers M1SS and BC2_uni_R was performed on all cDNA. Per the source publication's procedure: Each sample was normalized by randomly selecting 1 million high-quality reads, each carrying a distinct molecular identifier. Instead of being binned into consensus sequences, reads that shared molecular identifiers were thrown out. MiTCR, run with a Q25 quality threshold and the strictest error-elimination algorithm, handled CDR3 identification, clonotype clustering and error correction. A nonparametric unseen species model with Euler transformation was used to estimate lower-bound total TCR beta diversity. Using fastp at Q25 and MiXCR, TCRdb reprocessed the public reads and kept productive beta chains. CDR3 protein sequences are deduplicated, and each keeps its most common genes and DNA. The V and J calls were determined by TCRdb, not by the authors. Present in this sample are 650,000 to 700,000 distinct CDR3 sequences, more than 45% of which were seen just once. The ten largest clones add up to approximately 12% of the sample.

A word on this clonotype: No antigen is known for it. Base qualities are missing; no much larger clone stands one base away.

Systemically healthy Caucasian individuals from Russia, 35 to 40 in total and aged about 6 to 90 years, were included as donors. Each donor gave about 9.8 milliliters of peripheral blood, drawn into EDTA-treated Vacutainer tubes. Ficoll-Paque density-gradient centrifugation was used to isolate PBMCs, with at least 6.5 million per sample. Total RNA was extracted from PBMCs with Trizol reagent, with at least 6 micrograms obtained per sample. The percentages of naive CD45RAhigh/CD27high T cells were determined by flow cytometry on a PBMC aliquot from every donor. Material for sequencing was blood. The source is a woman aged 80 or over in good health. In this chain, TRBV6-5 is recombined with TRBJ1-1, with the D gene too uncertain to name. The CDR3 protein is CASSYSVGLTEAFF. The DNA sequence reads TGTGCCAGCAGTTACTCAGTAGGGTTAACTGAAGCTTTCTTT.